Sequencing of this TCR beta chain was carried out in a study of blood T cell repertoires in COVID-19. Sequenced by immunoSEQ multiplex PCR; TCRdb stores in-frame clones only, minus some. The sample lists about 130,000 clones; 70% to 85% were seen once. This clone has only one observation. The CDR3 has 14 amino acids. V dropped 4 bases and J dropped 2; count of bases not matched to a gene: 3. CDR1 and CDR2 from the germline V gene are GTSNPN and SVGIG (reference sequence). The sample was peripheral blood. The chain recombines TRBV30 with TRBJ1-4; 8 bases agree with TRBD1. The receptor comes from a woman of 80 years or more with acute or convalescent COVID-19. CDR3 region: CAWTQGGTNEKLFF. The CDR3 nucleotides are TGTGCCTGGACACAGGGGGGTACTAATGAAAAACTGTTTTTT. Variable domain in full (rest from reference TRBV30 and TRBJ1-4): SQTIHQWPATLVQPVGSPLSLECTVEGTSNPNLYWYRQAAGRGLQLLFYSVGIGQISSEVPQNLSASRPQDRQFILSSKKLLLSDSGFYLCAWTQGGTNEKLFFGSGTQLSVL.